The following is a T cell receptor (beta chain) sequence with its context. The source of the sample is a study of preoperative IRX-2 immunotherapy in early breast cancer. Treatment denoted: preoperative locoregional IRX-2 cytokine immunotherapy. This CDR3 contains 13 residues. With V trimmed by 7 bases and J by 4 bases, 8 bases remained unmatched. Germline loops: CDR1 SQVTM, CDR2 ANQGSEA. TCRdb's table, derived via immunoSEQ multiplex PCR, lists solely in-frame clones and lacks some. This sample carries 95,000 to 100,000 clones, more than 80% of them seen once, and the ten largest clones take roughly 1.9%.

The chain employs TRBV29-1 and TRBJ1-1; TRBD1 matches at 8 bases. Source: tumor tissue, taken after IRX-2 immunotherapy. This receptor was identified in a human donor with breast cancer. As DNA, the CDR3 is TGCAGCGCCACGACAGGGGACGGCACTGAAGCTTTCTTT. Protein sequence: CSATTGDGTEAFF. Using reference TRBV29-1 and TRBJ1-1 for the parts outside the CDR3, the full variable domain is SAVISQKPSRDICQRGTSLTIQCQVDSQVTMMFWYRQQPGQSLTLIATANQGSEATYESGFVIDKFPISRPNLTFSTLTVSNMSPEDSSIYLCSATTGDGTEAFFGQGTRLTVV.